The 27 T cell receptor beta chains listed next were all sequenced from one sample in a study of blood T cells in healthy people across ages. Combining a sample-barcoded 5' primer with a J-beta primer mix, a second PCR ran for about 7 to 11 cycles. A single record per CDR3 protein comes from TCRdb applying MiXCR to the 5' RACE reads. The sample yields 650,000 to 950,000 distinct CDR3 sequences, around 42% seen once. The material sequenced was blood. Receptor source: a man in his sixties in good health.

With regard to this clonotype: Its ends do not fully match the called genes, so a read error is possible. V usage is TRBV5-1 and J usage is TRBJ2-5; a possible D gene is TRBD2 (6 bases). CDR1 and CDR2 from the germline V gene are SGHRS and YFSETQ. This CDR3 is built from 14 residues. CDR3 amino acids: CASSGGTNREIQYF. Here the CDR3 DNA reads TGCGCCAGCAGCGGCGGGACGAATCGGGAGATCCAGTACTTC.

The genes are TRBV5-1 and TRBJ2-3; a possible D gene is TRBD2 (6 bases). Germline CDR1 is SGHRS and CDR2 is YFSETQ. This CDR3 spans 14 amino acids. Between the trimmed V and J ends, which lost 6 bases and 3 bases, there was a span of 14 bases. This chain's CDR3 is CASTPVAGTDTQYF. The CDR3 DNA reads TGCGCCAGCACCCCTGTGGCGGGGACAGATACGCAGTATTTT.

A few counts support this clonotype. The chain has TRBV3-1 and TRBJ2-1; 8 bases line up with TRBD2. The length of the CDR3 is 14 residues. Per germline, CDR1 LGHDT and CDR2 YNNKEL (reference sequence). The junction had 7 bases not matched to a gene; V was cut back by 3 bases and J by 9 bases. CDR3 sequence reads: CASSHAAGGGEQFF. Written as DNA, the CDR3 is TGTGCCAGCAGCCATGCCGCGGGGGGCGGTGAGCAGTTCTTC.

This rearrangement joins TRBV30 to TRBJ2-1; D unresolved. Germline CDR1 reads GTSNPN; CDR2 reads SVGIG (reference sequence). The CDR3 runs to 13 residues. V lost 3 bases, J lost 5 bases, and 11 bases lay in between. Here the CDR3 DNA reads TGTGCCTGGAGAGAGCCTCGGGACAATGAGCAGTTCTTC. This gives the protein CAWREPRDNEQFF.

CDR3 amino acids: CASSRLVRDNEQFF. CDR3 DNA: TGTGCCAGCAGCCGTTTGGTGCGGGACAATGAGCAGTTCTTC. V usage is TRBV12-3 or TRBV12-4 and J usage is TRBJ2-1, with D possibly being TRBD2 (5 bases). V lost 6 bases and J lost 5, with 14 bases in between. The CDR3 is made up of 14 amino acids.

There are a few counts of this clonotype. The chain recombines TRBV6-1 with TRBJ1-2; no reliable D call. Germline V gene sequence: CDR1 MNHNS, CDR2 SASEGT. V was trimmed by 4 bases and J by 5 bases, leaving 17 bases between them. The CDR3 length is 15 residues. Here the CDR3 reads CASSAQRHGAYGYTF. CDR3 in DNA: TGTGCCAGCAGTGCGCAGCGACACGGAGCATATGGCTACACCTTC.

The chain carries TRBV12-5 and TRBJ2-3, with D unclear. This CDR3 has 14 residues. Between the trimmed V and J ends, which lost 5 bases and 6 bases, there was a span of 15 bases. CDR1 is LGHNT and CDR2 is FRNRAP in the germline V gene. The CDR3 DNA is TGTGCTAGTGGTGTGGCTGTGGCCGGGGATACGCAGTATTTT. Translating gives CASGVAVAGDTQYF.

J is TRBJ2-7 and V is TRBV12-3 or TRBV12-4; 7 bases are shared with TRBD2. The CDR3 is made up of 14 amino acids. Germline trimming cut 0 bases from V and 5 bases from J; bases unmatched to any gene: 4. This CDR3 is CASSLAGRVHEQYF. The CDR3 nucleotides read TGTGCCAGCAGTTTAGCGGGGAGGGTCCACGAGCAGTACTTC.

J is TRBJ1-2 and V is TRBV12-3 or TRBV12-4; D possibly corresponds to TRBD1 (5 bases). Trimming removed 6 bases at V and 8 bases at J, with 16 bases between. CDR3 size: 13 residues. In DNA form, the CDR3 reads TGTGCCAGCAGCTCGGCTAGGGGCAAGGGCTACACCTTC. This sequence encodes CASSSARGKGYTF.

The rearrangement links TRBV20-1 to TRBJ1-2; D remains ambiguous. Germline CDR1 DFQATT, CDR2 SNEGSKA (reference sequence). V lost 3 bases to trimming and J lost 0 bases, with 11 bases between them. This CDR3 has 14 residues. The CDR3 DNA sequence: TGCAGTGCTAGGAAGGCAGACACTAACTATGGCTACACCTTC. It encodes CSARKADTNYGYTF.

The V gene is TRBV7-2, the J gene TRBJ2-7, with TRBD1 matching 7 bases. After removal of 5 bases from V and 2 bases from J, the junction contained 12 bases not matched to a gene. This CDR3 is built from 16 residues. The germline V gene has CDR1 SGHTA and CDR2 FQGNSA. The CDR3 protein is CASSPNPGQVPYEQYF. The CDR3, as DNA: TGTGCCAGCAGCCCGAATCCCGGACAGGTCCCCTACGAGCAGTACTTC.

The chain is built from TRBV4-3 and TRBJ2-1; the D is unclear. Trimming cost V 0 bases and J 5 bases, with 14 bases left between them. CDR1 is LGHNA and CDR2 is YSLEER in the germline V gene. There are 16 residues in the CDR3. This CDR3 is CASSQDWTTSNNEQFF. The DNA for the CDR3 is TGCGCCAGCAGCCAAGATTGGACCACGTCGAACAATGAGCAGTTCTTC.

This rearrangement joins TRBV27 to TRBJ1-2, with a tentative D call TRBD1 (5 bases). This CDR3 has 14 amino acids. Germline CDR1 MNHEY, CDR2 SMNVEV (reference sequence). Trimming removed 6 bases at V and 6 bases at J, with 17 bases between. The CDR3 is CASSSGLLGDGYTF. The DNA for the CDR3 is TGTGCCAGCAGCTCTGGTTTGTTGGGGGATGGCTACACCTTC.

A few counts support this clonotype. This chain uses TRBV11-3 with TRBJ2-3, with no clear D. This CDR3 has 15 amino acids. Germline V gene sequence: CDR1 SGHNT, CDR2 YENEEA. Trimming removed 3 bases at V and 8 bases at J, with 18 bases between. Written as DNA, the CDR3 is TGTGCCAGCAGCTTCCCCCGGGCCCTTTGCGGTACGCAGTATTTT. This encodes CASSFPRALCGTQYF.

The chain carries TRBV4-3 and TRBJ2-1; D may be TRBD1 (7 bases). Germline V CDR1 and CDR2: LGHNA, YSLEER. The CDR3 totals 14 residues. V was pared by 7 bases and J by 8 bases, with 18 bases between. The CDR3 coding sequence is TGCGCCAGCACTACAGGGGAGGATCCCGATGAGCAGTTCTTC. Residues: CASTTGEDPDEQFF.

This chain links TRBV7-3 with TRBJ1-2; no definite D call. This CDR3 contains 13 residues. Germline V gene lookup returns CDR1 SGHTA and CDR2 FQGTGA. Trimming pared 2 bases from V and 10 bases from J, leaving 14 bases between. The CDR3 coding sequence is TGTGCCAGCAGCTTAGATGGCCGTAGGGACTACACCTTC. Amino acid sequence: CASSLDGRRDYTF. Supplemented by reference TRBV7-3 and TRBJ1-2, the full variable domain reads GAGVSQTPSNKVTEKGKYVELRCDPISGHTALYWYRQSLGQGPEFLIYFQGTGAADDSGLPNDRFFAVRPEGSVSTLKIQRTERGDSAVYLCASSLDGRRDYTFGSGTRLTVV.

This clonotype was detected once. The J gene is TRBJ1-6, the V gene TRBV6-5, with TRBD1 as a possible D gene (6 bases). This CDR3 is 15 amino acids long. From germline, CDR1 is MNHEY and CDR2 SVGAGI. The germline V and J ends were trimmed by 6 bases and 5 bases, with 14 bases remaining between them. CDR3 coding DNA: TGTGCCAGCAGACAGGGTACAATTGATAATTCACCCCTCCACTTT. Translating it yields CASRQGTIDNSPLHF.

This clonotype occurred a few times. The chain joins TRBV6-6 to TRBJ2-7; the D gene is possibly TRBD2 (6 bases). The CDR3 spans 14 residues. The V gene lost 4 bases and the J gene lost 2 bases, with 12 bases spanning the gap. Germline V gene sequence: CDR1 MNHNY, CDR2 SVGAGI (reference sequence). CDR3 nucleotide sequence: TGTGCCAGCAGTTTCAGCGGGCCCCCCTACGAGCAGTACTTC. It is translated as CASSFSGPPYEQYF.

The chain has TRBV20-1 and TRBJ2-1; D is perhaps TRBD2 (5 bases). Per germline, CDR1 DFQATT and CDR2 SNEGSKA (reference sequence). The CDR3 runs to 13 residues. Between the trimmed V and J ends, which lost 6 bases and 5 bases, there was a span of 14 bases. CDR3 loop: CSAHTGSHNEQFF. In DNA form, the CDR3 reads TGCAGTGCCCACACGGGATCCCACAATGAGCAGTTCTTC.

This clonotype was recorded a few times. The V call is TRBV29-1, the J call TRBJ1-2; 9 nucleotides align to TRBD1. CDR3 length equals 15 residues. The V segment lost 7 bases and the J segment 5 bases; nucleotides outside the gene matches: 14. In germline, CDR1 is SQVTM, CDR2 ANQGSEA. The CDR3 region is CSAGAGQGIPYGYTF. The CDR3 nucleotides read TGCAGCGCCGGAGCGGGACAGGGTATTCCGTATGGCTACACCTTC.

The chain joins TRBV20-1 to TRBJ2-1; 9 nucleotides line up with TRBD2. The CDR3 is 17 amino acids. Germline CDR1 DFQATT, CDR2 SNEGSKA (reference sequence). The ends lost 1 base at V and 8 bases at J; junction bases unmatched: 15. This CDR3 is CSARGGGGDVRRDEQFF. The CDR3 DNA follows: TGCAGTGCTAGAGGGGGCGGGGGGGACGTAAGACGGGATGAGCAGTTCTTC.

The CDR3 sequence is CASSEALPVGTQYF. The CDR3 DNA is TGTGCCAGCAGTGAAGCCCTACCCGTAGGCACCCAGTACTTC. The chain joins TRBV2 to TRBJ2-5, with D uncertain. Germline values: CDR1 SNHLY, CDR2 FYNNEI. The CDR3 consists of 14 residues. Trimming stripped 0 bases from V and 8 bases from J, with 13 bases between.

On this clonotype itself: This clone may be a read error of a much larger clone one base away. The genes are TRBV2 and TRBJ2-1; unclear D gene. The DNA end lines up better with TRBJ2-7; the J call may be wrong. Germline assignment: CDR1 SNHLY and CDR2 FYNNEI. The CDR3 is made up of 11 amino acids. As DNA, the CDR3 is TGTGCCAGCAGTGAATACAATGAGCAGTACTTC. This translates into CASSEYNEQYF.

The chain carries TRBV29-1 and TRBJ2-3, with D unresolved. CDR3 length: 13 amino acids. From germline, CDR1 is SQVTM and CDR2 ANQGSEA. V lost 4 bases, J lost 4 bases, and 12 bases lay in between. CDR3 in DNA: TGCAGCGTTGTTGGGTCGGCGTCAGATACGCAGTATTTT. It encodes CSVVGSASDTQYF.

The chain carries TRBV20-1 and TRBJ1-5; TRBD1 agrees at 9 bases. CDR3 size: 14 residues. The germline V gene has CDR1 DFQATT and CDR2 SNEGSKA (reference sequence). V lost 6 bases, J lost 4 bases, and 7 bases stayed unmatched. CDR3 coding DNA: TGCAGTGCCACAGAGGACAGGGGAAATCAGCCCCAGCATTTT. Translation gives CSATEDRGNQPQHF.

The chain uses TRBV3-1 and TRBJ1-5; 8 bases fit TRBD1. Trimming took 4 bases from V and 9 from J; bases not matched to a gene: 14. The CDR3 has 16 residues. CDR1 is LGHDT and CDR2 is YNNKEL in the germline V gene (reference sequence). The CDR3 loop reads CASSRFQTGAGRPQHF. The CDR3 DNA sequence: TGTGCCAGCAGCCGATTCCAGACAGGGGCAGGTCGGCCCCAGCATTTT.

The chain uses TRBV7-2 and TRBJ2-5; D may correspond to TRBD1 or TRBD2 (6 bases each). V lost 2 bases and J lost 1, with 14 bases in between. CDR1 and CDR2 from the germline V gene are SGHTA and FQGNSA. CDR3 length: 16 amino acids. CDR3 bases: TGTGCCAGCAGCTTATCGGGGGCGCGGGGCCAAGAGACCCAGTACTTC. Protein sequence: CASSLSGARGQETQYF.